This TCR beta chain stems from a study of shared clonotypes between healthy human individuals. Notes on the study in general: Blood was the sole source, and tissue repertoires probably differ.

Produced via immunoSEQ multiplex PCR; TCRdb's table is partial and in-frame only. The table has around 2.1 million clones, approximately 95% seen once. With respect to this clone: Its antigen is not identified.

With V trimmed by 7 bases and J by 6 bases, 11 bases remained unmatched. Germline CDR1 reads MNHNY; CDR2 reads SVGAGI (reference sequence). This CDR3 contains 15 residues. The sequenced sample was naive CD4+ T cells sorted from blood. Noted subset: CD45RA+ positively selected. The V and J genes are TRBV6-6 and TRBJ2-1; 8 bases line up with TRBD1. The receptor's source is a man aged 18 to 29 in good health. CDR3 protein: CASTRGQGGSNEQFF. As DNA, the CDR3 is TGTGCCAGCACTAGAGGACAGGGCGGTAGCAATGAGCAGTTCTTC.